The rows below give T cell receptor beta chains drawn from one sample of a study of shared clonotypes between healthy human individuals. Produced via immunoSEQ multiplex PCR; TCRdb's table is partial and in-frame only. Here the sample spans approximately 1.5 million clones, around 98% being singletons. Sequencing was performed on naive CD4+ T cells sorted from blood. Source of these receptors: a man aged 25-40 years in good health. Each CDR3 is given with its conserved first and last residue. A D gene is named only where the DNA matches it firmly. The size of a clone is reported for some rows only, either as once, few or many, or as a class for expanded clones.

CDR3nt: TGTGCCAGCAGTGGCTGGTCACTATCTAGAGAGACCCAGTACTTC
CDR3aa: CASSGWSLSRETQYF
d_gene: NA
v_gene: TRBV2
abundance: NA
j_gene: TRBJ2-5

CDR3nt: TGTGCCAGCAGCCAGAGGGGGGGAGAGCAGTACTTC
CDR3aa: CASSQRGGEQYF
d_gene: NA
v_gene: TRBV6-5
abundance: NA
j_gene: TRBJ2-7

CDR3nt: TGTGCCAGCAGTGAATTCATACAGGGAACAGATACGCAGTATTTT
CDR3aa: CASSEFIQGTDTQYF
d_gene: NA
v_gene: TRBV25-1
abundance: NA
j_gene: TRBJ2-3

CDR3nt: TGTGCCAGCAGTGAACCGGGACTAGCGGGAGTTAATGAGCAGTTCTTC
CDR3aa: CASSEPGLAGVNEQFF
d_gene: TRBD2
v_gene: TRBV25-1
abundance: NA
j_gene: TRBJ2-1

CDR3nt: TGTGCCAGCTTTCAGGACCCCAATCAGCCCCAGCATTTT
CDR3aa: CASFQDPNQPQHF
d_gene: NA
v_gene: TRBV28
abundance: NA
j_gene: TRBJ1-5

CDR3nt: TGTGCCAGCAGCTTAGCCCGAGGACAGGGGGGCGAGCAGTACTTC
CDR3aa: CASSLARGQGGEQYF
d_gene: TRBD1
v_gene: TRBV11-3
abundance: NA
j_gene: TRBJ2-7

CDR3nt: TGTGCCAGCAGCGGACAGACTAGCGGGAGTCGAGAGACCCAGTACTTC
CDR3aa: CASSGQTSGSRETQYF
d_gene: TRBD2
v_gene: TRBV7-2
abundance: NA
j_gene: TRBJ2-5

CDR3nt: TGCGCCAGCAGCCAAGGTGACAGGGGCGATCAGCCCCAGCATTTT
CDR3aa: CASSQGDRGDQPQHF
d_gene: TRBD1
v_gene: TRBV4-1
abundance: NA
j_gene: TRBJ1-5

CDR3nt: TGCAGCGTTGTCAAGGTGGGGAACACTGAAGCTTTCTTT
CDR3aa: CSVVKVGNTEAFF
d_gene: NA
v_gene: TRBV29-1
abundance: once
j_gene: TRBJ1-1

CDR3nt: TGTGCCAGCTCAGCCGGGGTGGGTGAGGCGCAGTATTTT
CDR3aa: CASSAGVGEAQYF
d_gene: NA
v_gene: TRBV18
abundance: NA
j_gene: TRBJ2-3

CDR3nt: TGCAGCGCAAACCAGGGGGCCGACACTGAAGCTTTCTTT
CDR3aa: CSANQGADTEAFF
d_gene: TRBD1
v_gene: TRBV29-1
abundance: NA
j_gene: TRBJ1-1

CDR3nt: TGTGCCAGCAGTTACATGCGGGCCGACGCAGATACGCAGTATTTT
CDR3aa: CASSYMRADADTQYF
d_gene: NA
v_gene: TRBV6-6
abundance: NA
j_gene: TRBJ2-3

CDR3nt: TGTGCCAGCAGGACCGGCCGGGACTACTCCTACGAGCAGTACTTC
CDR3aa: CASRTGRDYSYEQYF
d_gene: TRBD2
v_gene: TRBV7-2
abundance: NA
j_gene: TRBJ2-7

CDR3nt: TGTGCCAGCAGCACCGGTAGCGGGTATGAGCAGTTCTTC
CDR3aa: CASSTGSGYEQFF
d_gene: TRBD2
v_gene: TRBV5-5
abundance: NA
j_gene: TRBJ2-1

CDR3nt: TGTGCCAGCTCACCAACTTTCTACAGGAACACCGGGGAGCTGTTTTTT
CDR3aa: CASSPTFYRNTGELFF
d_gene: NA
v_gene: TRBV18
abundance: NA
j_gene: TRBJ2-2

CDR3nt: TGCGCCAGCAGCCCGGGACTAGCGGGAGGAAACCAAGAGACCCAGTACTTC
CDR3aa: CASSPGLAGGNQETQYF
d_gene: TRBD2
v_gene: TRBV4-1
abundance: once
j_gene: TRBJ2-5

CDR3nt: TGTGCCAGCAGCTTGCGGGTTGGTAGCACAGATACGCAGTATTTT
CDR3aa: CASSLRVGSTDTQYF
d_gene: NA
v_gene: TRBV5-4
abundance: NA
j_gene: TRBJ2-3

CDR3nt: TGTGCCAGCAGCTTAAACAGGGACGCTTTCGGGAACACTGAAGCTTTCTTT
CDR3aa: CASSLNRDAFGNTEAFF
d_gene: NA
v_gene: TRBV7-2
abundance: NA
j_gene: TRBJ1-1

CDR3nt: TGTGCCAGCAGTTTGGCTATATATGGCGGGAGAGGCGATACGCAGTATTTT
CDR3aa: CASSLAIYGGRGDTQYF
d_gene: TRBD2
v_gene: TRBV28
abundance: NA
j_gene: TRBJ2-3

CDR3nt: TGTGCCAGCACCTACAGGGCCACCGGGGAGCTGTTTTTT
CDR3aa: CASTYRATGELFF
d_gene: NA
v_gene: TRBV27
abundance: NA
j_gene: TRBJ2-2

CDR3nt: TGTGCCAGTACGGGTTCAAACTATGGCTACACCTTC
CDR3aa: CASTGSNYGYTF
d_gene: NA
v_gene: TRBV25-1
abundance: NA
j_gene: TRBJ1-2

CDR3nt: TGTGCCAGCACGGGGACTAGCGGATACAATGAGCAGTTCTTC
CDR3aa: CASTGTSGYNEQFF
d_gene: TRBD2
v_gene: TRBV9
abundance: NA
j_gene: TRBJ2-1

CDR3nt: TGTGCCAGCAGCCGCGGGGGACAGGTGAACACCGGGGAGCTGTTTTTT
CDR3aa: CASSRGGQVNTGELFF
d_gene: NA
v_gene: TRBV5-5
abundance: NA
j_gene: TRBJ2-2